These 7 T cell receptor beta chains were all obtained from the same sample, sequenced in a study of shared clonotypes between healthy human individuals. Repertoires were generated with immunoSEQ multiplex PCR, while TCRdb's copy carries only in-frame clones and drops some. The data hold about 990,000 clones, with around 78% observed a single time. The sample taken for sequencing was memory CD4+ T cells from PBMCs. Subset: CD45RA-negative fraction. Receptor source: a man in his late teens or twenties in good health. Some clones in this sample may be carry-over from other donors' samples.

V gene TRBV7-8 combines with J gene TRBJ2-7; D gene uncertain. The CDR3 has 15 residues. V lost 1 base to trimming and J lost 7 bases, with 17 bases between them. Per germline, CDR1 SGHVS and CDR2 FQNEAQ. The CDR3 DNA sequence: TGTGCCAGCAGCTTAGTATTCCAGGTTGGGGTGGAGCAGTACTTC. This gives the protein CASSLVFQVGVEQYF.

The V call is TRBV7-3, the J call TRBJ1-1; the D is unclear. Germline lookup yields CDR1 SGHTA and CDR2 FQGTGA. This CDR3 spans 13 amino acids. V was clipped by 3 bases and J by 4 bases, with 9 bases between them. CDR3 DNA: TGTGCCAGCAGCTTGCGGGTCAGCACTGAAGCTTTCTTT. This sequence encodes CASSLRVSTEAFF.

The CDR3 reads CASSSAGAPNEKLFF. CDR3 in DNA: TGTGCCAGCAGTTCCGCAGGGGCTCCTAATGAAAAACTGTTTTTT. The rearrangement links TRBV28 to TRBJ1-4; D may be TRBD1 (6 bases). V lost 4 bases and J 3 bases, leaving 12 bases between the germline ends. This CDR3 is 15 amino acids long. The germline gives CDR1 MDHEN, CDR2 SYDVKM. Filled out from reference TRBV28 and TRBJ1-4, the complete variable domain reads DVKVTQSSRYLVKRTGEKVFLECVQDMDHENMFWYRQDPGLGLRLIYFSYDVKMKEKGDIPEGYSVSREKKERFSLILESASTNQTSMYLCASSSAGAPNEKLFFGSGTQLSVL.

CDR3: CASSLPTGGYTF. In DNA form, the CDR3 reads TGTGCCAGCAGTTTACCGACAGGGGGCTACACCTTC. V usage is TRBV28 and J usage is TRBJ1-2; 7 positions agree with TRBD1. Germline CDR1 and CDR2: MDHEN and SYDVKM. The junction had 2 bases not matched to a gene; V was cut back by 2 bases and J by 8 bases. The CDR3 covers 12 residues.

The chain is built from TRBV28 and TRBJ2-2; D may correspond to TRBD1 or TRBD2 (5 bases each). The CDR3 covers 13 residues. CDR1 is MDHEN, CDR2 SYDVKM, per germline. The V gene lost 6 bases and the J gene lost 12 bases, with 17 bases spanning the gap. The CDR3 DNA reads TGTGCCAGCAGCACCGGGCTCCGGGACCAGCTGTTTTTT. Amino acid sequence: CASSTGLRDQLFF.

As regards this clone: At one end the junction does not follow the germline gene, possibly because of a read error. V and J are TRBV5-1 and TRBJ2-2; tentatively, D is TRBD1 or TRBD2 (6 bases each). The germline gives CDR1 SGHRS, CDR2 YFSETQ. CDR3 length equals 16 residues. This chain's CDR3 is CASSLDSRGGTGKLFF. The CDR3 region has the DNA TGCGCCAGCAGCTTGGATTCCAGGGGAGGTACCGGGAAGCTGTTTTTT.

This rearrangement joins TRBV7-8 to TRBJ2-7; 10 bases are shared with TRBD2. Germline values: CDR1 SGHVS, CDR2 FQNEAQ. There are 18 residues in the CDR3. V lost 5 bases, J lost 2 bases, and 15 bases stayed unmatched. Here the CDR3 DNA reads TGTGCCAGCAGCCCCAGGGCTAGCGGGAGTCCAGGGACCTACGAGCAGTACTTC. Translated: CASSPRASGSPGTYEQYF.